Presented here are 7 T cell receptor beta chains from one specimen sequenced in a study of T cell responses to AZD1222 COVID-19 vaccine. Profiled with immunoSEQ multiplex PCR; TCRdb holds only in-frame clones, not every one. This table has roughly 140,000 clones, 88% appearing once. The sequencing here drew on peripheral blood, taken 28 days after the second AZD1222 dose. Receptor source: an adult who received the AZD1222 COVID-19 vaccine.

The rearrangement links TRBV7-2 to TRBJ2-1; possible D gene TRBD2, 6 bases. Germline-derived CDR1 and CDR2 are SGHTA and FQGNSA. This CDR3 is 14 amino acids long. V dropped 4 bases and J dropped 2 bases, with 9 bases sitting between them. CDR3: CASSSIAAYNEQFF. DNA for the CDR3: TGTGCCAGCAGCTCGATAGCGGCCTACAATGAGCAGTTCTTC.

This CDR3 reads CASSITQSGYTF. CDR3 DNA sequence: TGTGCCAGCAGTATAACGCAATCTGGCTACACCTTC. The chain carries TRBV28 and TRBJ1-2; D not resolved. The CDR3 totals 12 residues. Germline values: CDR1 MDHEN, CDR2 SYDVKM. V lost 5 bases and J 7 bases, leaving 11 bases between the germline ends.

The chain links TRBV7-3 to TRBJ2-2; possibly TRBD2 for D (5 bases). The CDR3 contains 16 residues. V lost 1 base, J lost 7 bases, and 16 bases lay in between. Germline loops: CDR1 SGHTA, CDR2 FQGTGA. The DNA of the CDR3 is TGTGCCAGCAGCTTAAAGGCCGGGAATCGATTCGGGGAGCTGTTTTTT. It is translated as CASSLKAGNRFGELFF. Drawing the rest from reference TRBV7-3 and TRBJ2-2, the complete variable domain is GAGVSQTPSNKVTEKGKYVELRCDPISGHTALYWYRQSLGQGPEFLIYFQGTGAADDSGLPNDRFFAVRPEGSVSTLKIQRTERGDSAVYLCASSLKAGNRFGELFFGEGSRLTVL.

The chain joins TRBV6-2 or TRBV6-3 to TRBJ2-1, with 9 nucleotides matching TRBD2. V lost 4 bases, J lost 9 bases, and 16 bases stayed unmatched. This CDR3 contains 17 residues. Germline V gives CDR1 MNHEY, CDR2 SVGEGT. CDR3 DNA: TGTGCCAGCAGTTTCGTCGCGGGAGGGGTCAATACGGGTGAGCAGTTCTTC. The encoded protein is CASSFVAGGVNTGEQFF.

The chain joins TRBV5-6 to TRBJ2-7; 7 positions agree with TRBD2. CDR1 and CDR2 from the germline V gene are SGHDT and YYEEEE. The CDR3 sequence is 14 residues long. Unmatched junction bases numbered 7, after V lost 4 bases and J lost 3 bases. The CDR3 bases are TGTGCCAGCAGCCGGGGGGAGTATCGCTACGAGCAGTACTTC. Protein product: CASSRGEYRYEQYF.

The chain uses TRBV2 and TRBJ2-7, with D possibly TRBD2 on 6 matching bases. Germline lookup yields CDR1 SNHLY and CDR2 FYNNEI. The ends were cut back, 4 bases at V and 1 base at J, with 11 bases in the middle. CDR3 length: 14 residues. The CDR3 DNA reads TGTGCCAGCAGTGTGGGGGGTACTTCCTACGAGCAGTACTTC. It translates to CASSVGGTSYEQYF.

The genes are TRBV28 and TRBJ1-5; D is unresolved. Germline V gene sequence: CDR1 MDHEN, CDR2 SYDVKM. The CDR3 has 13 amino acids. CDR3 nucleotides: TGTGGATCCCGCCCAGGAGCCCATCAGCCCCAGCATTTT. It yields the protein CGSRPGAHQPQHF.